Below, 4 T cell receptor beta chains from the same sample are listed, as sequenced in a study of T cell repertoires in cytomegalovirus infection. TCRdb independently ran MiXCR on the reads; one entry per CDR3 protein. Found here are 300,000 to 400,000 distinct CDR3 sequences, more than 8% of them singletons; the top ten hold approximately 4.7%. The sample was PBMCs. These TCRs come from a human donor in good health (CMV status not recorded). Some clones in this sample may be carry-over from other donors' samples.

This clonotype was detected a few times. V usage is TRBV7-2 and J usage is TRBJ2-7; no reliable D call. V lost 5 bases to trimming and J lost 4 bases, with 9 bases between them. From germline, CDR1 is SGHTA and CDR2 FQGNSA. The CDR3 spans 12 residues. The CDR3 bases are TGTGCCAGCAGCCAGCTGGGGTACGAGCAGTACTTC. Translated, it gives CASSQLGYEQYF.

This clonotype was detected only a few times. The chain recombines TRBV14 with TRBJ1-3; 7 nucleotides match TRBD1. Germline V gives CDR1 SGHDN, CDR2 FVKESK. CDR3 size: 15 residues. Unmatched junction bases numbered 11, after V lost 4 bases and J lost 8 bases. The CDR3 nucleotides are TGTGCCAGCAGCCCGGACAGGAACCGAGGGTACACCATATATTTT. It is translated as CASSPDRNRGYTIYF.

The rearrangement uses TRBV19 and TRBJ2-7, with a weak D call TRBD2 (5 bases). Trimming removed 10 bases from V and 2 bases from J, with 15 bases in between. CDR3 length: 13 amino acids. Germline V lookup: CDR1 LNHDA, CDR2 SQIVND (reference sequence). This CDR3 reads CATSSRRAYEQYF. CDR3 coding DNA: TGTGCCACCTCTAGCAGGAGAGCCTACGAGCAGTACTTC.

The chain couples TRBV7-2 to TRBJ2-3; 13 nucleotides match TRBD2. V was pared by 5 bases and J by 4 bases, with 9 bases of the junction left unmatched. This CDR3 has 17 amino acids. Germline V gene sequence: CDR1 SGHTA, CDR2 FQGNSA. The CDR3: CASSELAGGGGADTQYF. The DNA of the CDR3 is TGTGCCAGCAGCGAACTAGCGGGAGGGGGGGGGGCAGATACGCAGTATTTT.